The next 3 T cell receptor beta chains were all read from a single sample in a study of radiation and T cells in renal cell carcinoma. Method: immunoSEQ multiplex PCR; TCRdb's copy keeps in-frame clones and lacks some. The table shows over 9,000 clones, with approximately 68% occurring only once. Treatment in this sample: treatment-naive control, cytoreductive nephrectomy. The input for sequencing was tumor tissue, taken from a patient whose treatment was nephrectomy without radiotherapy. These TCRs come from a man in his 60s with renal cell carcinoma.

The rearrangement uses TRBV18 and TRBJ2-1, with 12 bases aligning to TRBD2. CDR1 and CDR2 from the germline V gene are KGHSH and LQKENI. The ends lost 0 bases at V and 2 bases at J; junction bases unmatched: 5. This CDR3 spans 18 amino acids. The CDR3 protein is CASSPPRASGGAYNEQFF. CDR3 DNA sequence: TGTGCCAGCTCACCACCGAGGGCTAGCGGGGGGGCCTACAATGAGCAGTTCTTC.

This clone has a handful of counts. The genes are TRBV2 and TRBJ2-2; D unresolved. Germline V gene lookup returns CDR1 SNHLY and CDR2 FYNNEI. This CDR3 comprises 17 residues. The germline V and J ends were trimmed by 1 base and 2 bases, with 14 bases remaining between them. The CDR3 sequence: CASSEGGLRTNTGELFF. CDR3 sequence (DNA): TGTGCCAGCAGTGAAGGCGGCCTCCGGACCAACACCGGGGAGCTGTTTTTT.

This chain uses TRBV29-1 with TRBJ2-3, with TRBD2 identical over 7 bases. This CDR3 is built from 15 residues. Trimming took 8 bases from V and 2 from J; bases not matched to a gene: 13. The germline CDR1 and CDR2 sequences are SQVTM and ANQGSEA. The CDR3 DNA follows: TGCAGCTTGATAGGGCGGGGGAGATTCACAGATACGCAGTATTTT. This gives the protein CSLIGRGRFTDTQYF.